The 5 T cell receptor beta chains presented below share a single source sample, sequenced in a study of blood T cell repertoires in COVID-19. The assay was immunoSEQ multiplex PCR, and TCRdb's table has in-frame clones only and misses some. The sample yields 150,000 or so clones, 80% to 90% seen once. The sequencing sample was made of peripheral blood. All receptors derive from a woman aged 60-70 years with acute or convalescent COVID-19.

The chain joins TRBV2 to TRBJ1-1; 7 positions agree with TRBD1. This CDR3 region has 12 residues. V was pared by 6 bases and J by 7 bases, with 5 bases of the junction left unmatched. CDR1 and CDR2 from the germline V gene are SNHLY and FYNNEI. The CDR3 nucleotides read TGTGCCAGCAGGCAACAGGGGATTGAAGCTTTCTTT. Its translation is CASRQQGIEAFF.

This clone was counted a few times. The chain uses TRBV6-5 and TRBJ1-1, with D tentatively TRBD1 (5 bases). The germline V gene has CDR1 MNHEY and CDR2 SVGAGI. The CDR3 is 13 residues long. V gave up 8 bases and J gave up 8 bases, with 18 bases separating them. The CDR3 is CASEFSGKLEAFF. In nucleotides, the CDR3 is TGTGCCAGCGAATTCTCAGGGAAACTAGAAGCTTTCTTT.

V is TRBV2 and J is TRBJ1-5; D may be TRBD1 (5 bases). CDR1 and CDR2 (germline): SNHLY, FYNNEI. The CDR3 contains 12 residues. V was cut by 6 bases and J by 4 bases, with 7 bases left in between. The CDR3 sequence is CASRGLNQPQHF. The DNA of the CDR3 is TGTGCCAGCAGGGGACTTAATCAGCCCCAGCATTTT.

This chain links TRBV19 with TRBJ1-4; D ambiguous. This CDR3 spans 13 amino acids. V gave up 11 bases and J gave up 6 bases, with 16 bases separating them. From germline, CDR1 is LNHDA and CDR2 SQIVND (reference sequence). In DNA, the CDR3 is TGTGCCTTACTGGCGGGTTATTATGAAAAACTGTTTTTT. This gives the protein CALLAGYYEKLFF. Full variable domain (outside the CDR3, taken from reference TRBV19 and TRBJ1-4): DGGITQSPKYLFRKEGQNVTLSCEQNLNHDAMYWYRQDPGQGLRLIYYSQIVNDFQKGDIAEGYSVSREKKESFPLTVTSAQKNPTAFYLCALLAGYYEKLFFGSGTQLSVL.

The chain combines TRBV10-3 with TRBJ2-4; D is undetermined. This CDR3 has 13 residues. Per germline, CDR1 ENHRY and CDR2 SYGVKD. Between the trimmed V and J ends, which lost 3 bases and 6 bases, there was a span of 9 bases. The CDR3 coding sequence is TGTGCCATCAGTGACCCCCGAGGAAACATTCAGTACTTC. It yields the protein CAISDPRGNIQYF.